This T cell receptor beta chain came from a study of shared clonotypes between healthy human individuals. Assay: immunoSEQ multiplex PCR; the TCRdb copy retains only in-frame clones and omits some. The sample has hundreds of thousands of clones, around 96% seen once. The J segment lost 3 bases and the V segment lost 11 bases, leaving 8 bases of the junction unmatched. Germline V gene lookup returns CDR1 MNHEY and CDR2 SMNVEV (reference sequence). This CDR3 comprises 13 residues. The gene calls are TRBV27 and TRBJ2-7; TRBD1 agrees at 9 bases. This receptor was obtained from a woman in her thirties in good health. The specimen sequenced was naive CD4+ T cells sorted from blood. Indicated subset: CD45RA+ positively selected. This chain's CDR3 is CAAGTGTHYEQYF. The CDR3 DNA reads as TGTGCCGCTGGGACAGGGACACACTACGAGCAGTACTTC.